These T cell receptor beta chains were read from a single sample in a study of cytomegalovirus exposure and HLA in healthy donors. Profiling relied on immunoSEQ multiplex PCR, and the TCRdb table lists in-frame clones only, not all of them. The sample yields over 150,000 clones, around 78% seen once. Material: PBMCs. These receptors all stem from a woman in her forties or fifties in good health and CMV-seropositive. CDR3s include the opening cysteine and the closing phenylalanine or tryptophan. A D gene is named only where the DNA matches it firmly. Only part of the rows carry a size: once, few, many, or a class if the clone is expanded.

CDR3: CASGLVLGQKGYEQYF; DNA: TGTGCTAGTGGTTTGGTACTAGGACAGAAGGGCTACGAGCAGTACTTC; V: TRBV12-5; J: TRBJ2-7; length: 16; D: NA; size: NA
CDR3: CSVEDVGTGDSLIQYF; DNA: TGCAGCGTTGAAGACGTAGGGACAGGAGACAGTTTGATTCAGTACTTC; V: TRBV29-1; J: TRBJ2-4; length: 16; D: TRBD1; size: NA
CDR3: CASSYSGLTYEQYF; DNA: TGTGCCAGCAGTTACTCGGGCCTTACCTACGAGCAGTACTTC; V: TRBV6-5; J: TRBJ2-7; length: 14; D: NA; size: NA
CDR3: CASRPIAGGPFTDTQYF; DNA: TGTGCCAGCAGGCCGATAGCGGGGGGGCCCTTTACAGATACGCAGTATTTT; V: TRBV7-6; J: TRBJ2-3; length: 17; D: TRBD2; size: NA
CDR3: CASSPWGGGSPLHF; DNA: TGTGCCAGCAGCCCCTGGGGGGGAGGTTCACCCCTCCACTTT; V: TRBV27; J: TRBJ1-6; length: 14; D: NA; size: NA
CDR3: CASSGGGYQPQHF; DNA: TGTGCCAGCAGTGGTGGGGGGTATCAGCCCCAGCATTTT; V: TRBV2; J: TRBJ1-5; length: 13; D: NA; size: few
CDR3: CASSRPPGQGNTEAFF; DNA: TGTGCCAGCAGCCGACCTCCGGGACAGGGGAACACTGAAGCTTTCTTT; V: TRBV7-9; J: TRBJ1-1; length: 16; D: TRBD1; size: NA
CDR3: CASSPRIAGGLVANTGELFF; DNA: TGTGCCAGCAGCCCTCGGATAGCGGGGGGGTTAGTTGCGAACACCGGGGAGCTGTTTTTT; V: TRBV9; J: TRBJ2-2; length: 20; D: TRBD2; size: NA
CDR3: CASSRREPNEQFF; DNA: TGTGCCAGCAGTCGCCGGGAGCCCAATGAGCAGTTCTTC; V: TRBV6-1; J: TRBJ2-1; length: 13; D: NA; size: NA
CDR3: CATMGLGNEQYF; DNA: TGTGCCACCATGGGACTAGGGAACGAGCAGTACTTC; V: TRBV6-1; J: TRBJ2-7; length: 12; D: TRBD2; size: once
CDR3: CASSPQNSYGYTF; DNA: TGTGCCAGCAGCCCACAGAATTCCTATGGCTACACCTTC; V: TRBV7-3; J: TRBJ1-2; length: 13; D: NA; size: few
CDR3: CASSGWGNEGSTNEKLFF; DNA: TGTGCCAGCAGTGGATGGGGAAATGAGGGTTCAACTAATGAAAAACTGTTTTTT; V: TRBV6-1; J: TRBJ1-4; length: 18; D: NA; size: NA
CDR3: CASSGADSSYEQYF; DNA: TGTGCCAGCAGCGGAGCGGACAGCTCCTACGAGCAGTACTTC; V: TRBV7-9; J: TRBJ2-7; length: 14; D: NA; size: few